The sequence of this TCR beta chain was determined in a study of CD8 T cells in ankylosing spondylitis. Study-wide results and caveats: Matched ankylosing spondylitis synovial fluid reportedly showed significant enrichment of disease-linked clones. CD8+ disease-linked clones were present at relatively low frequencies in blood.

One entry per CDR3 protein, called by TCRdb with MiXCR from the 5' RACE reads. Of fewer than 150,000 distinct CDR3 sequences in the sample, roughly 6.6% are singletons; the top ten hold around 11%. Trimming took off 5 bases at V and 2 bases at J, with 9 bases between the two ends. Germline V gene data show CDR1 as SGHTA and CDR2 as FQGTGA. CDR3 length: 13 amino acids. Note on this clonotype: Its antigen is currently unknown.

Sequencing used blood, either unsorted or a sorted T cell fraction (not recorded which). The chain has TRBV7-3 and TRBJ1-1; no clear D. This TCR derives from a female donor with ankylosing spondylitis or in good health (not recorded which). The CDR3 sequence: CASSEYVNTEAFF. The CDR3 DNA reads as TGTGCCAGCAGCGAATACGTCAACACTGAAGCTTTCTTT. Full variable domain (rest looked up from reference TRBV7-3 and TRBJ1-1): GAGVSQTPSNKVTEKGKYVELRCDPISGHTALYWYRQSLGQGPEFLIYFQGTGAADDSGLPNDRFFAVRPEGSVSTLKIQRTERGDSAVYLCASSEYVNTEAFFGQGTRLTVV.